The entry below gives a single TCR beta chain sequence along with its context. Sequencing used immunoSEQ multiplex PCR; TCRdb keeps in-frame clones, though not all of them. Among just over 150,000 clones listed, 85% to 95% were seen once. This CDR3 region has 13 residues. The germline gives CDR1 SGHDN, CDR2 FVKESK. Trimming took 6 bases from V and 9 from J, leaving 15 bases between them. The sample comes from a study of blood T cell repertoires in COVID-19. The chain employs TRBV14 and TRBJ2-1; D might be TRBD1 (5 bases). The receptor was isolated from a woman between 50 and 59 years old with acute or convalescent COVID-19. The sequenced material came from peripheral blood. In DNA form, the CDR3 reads TGTGCCAGCAGGACTCTAGGGGTCGGTGAGCAGTTCTTC. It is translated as CASRTLGVGEQFF.